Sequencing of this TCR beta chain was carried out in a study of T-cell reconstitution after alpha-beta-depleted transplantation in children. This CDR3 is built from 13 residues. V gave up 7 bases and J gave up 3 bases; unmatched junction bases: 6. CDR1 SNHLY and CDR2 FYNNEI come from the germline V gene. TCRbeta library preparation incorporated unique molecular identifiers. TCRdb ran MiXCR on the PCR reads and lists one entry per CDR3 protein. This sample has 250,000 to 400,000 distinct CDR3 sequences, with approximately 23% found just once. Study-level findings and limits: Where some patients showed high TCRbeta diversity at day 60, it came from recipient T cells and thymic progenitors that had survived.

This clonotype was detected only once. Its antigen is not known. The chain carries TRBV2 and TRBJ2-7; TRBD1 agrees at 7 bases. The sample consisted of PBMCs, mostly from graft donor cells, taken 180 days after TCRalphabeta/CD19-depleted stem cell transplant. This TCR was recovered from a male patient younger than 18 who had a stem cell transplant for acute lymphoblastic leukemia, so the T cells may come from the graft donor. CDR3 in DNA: TGTGCCAGCATGGGGACAGAGTTCTACGAGCAGTACTTC. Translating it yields CASMGTEFYEQYF.